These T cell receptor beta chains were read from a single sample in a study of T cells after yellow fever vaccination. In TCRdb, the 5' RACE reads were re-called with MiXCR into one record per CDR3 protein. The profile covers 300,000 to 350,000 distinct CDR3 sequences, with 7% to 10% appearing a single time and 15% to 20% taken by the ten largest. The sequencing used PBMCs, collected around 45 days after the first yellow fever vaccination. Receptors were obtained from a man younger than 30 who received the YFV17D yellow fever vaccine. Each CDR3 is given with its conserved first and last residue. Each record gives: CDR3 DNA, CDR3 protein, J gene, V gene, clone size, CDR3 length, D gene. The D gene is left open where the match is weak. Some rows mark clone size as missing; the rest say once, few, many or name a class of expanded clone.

CDR3 DNA: TGTGCCAGCAGCTTAACGGAGGTCGCAGATACGCAGTATTTT
CDR3 protein: CASSLTEVADTQYF
J gene: TRBJ2-3
V gene: TRBV7-2
clone size: .
CDR3 length: 14
D gene: .

CDR3 DNA: TGTGCCAGCATCTCGGGACAGGGGGCGAGAGATACGCAGTATTTT
CDR3 protein: CASISGQGARDTQYF
J gene: TRBJ2-3
V gene: TRBV7-8
clone size: few
CDR3 length: 15
D gene: TRBD1

CDR3 DNA: TGTGCCAGCAAACCGGCAGGGAACTATAATTCACCCCTCCACTTT
CDR3 protein: CASKPAGNYNSPLHF
J gene: TRBJ1-6
V gene: TRBV12-3/TRBV12-4
clone size: .
CDR3 length: 15
D gene: .

CDR3 DNA: TGTGCCAGCAGCTTGGTGGTCAGGCAGAACACTGAAGCTTTCTTT
CDR3 protein: CASSLVVRQNTEAFF
J gene: TRBJ1-1
V gene: TRBV5-4
clone size: .
CDR3 length: 15
D gene: .

CDR3 DNA: TGCAGTTATGCGCCGTTGTACCTAGCGGACACAGATACGCAGTATTTT
CDR3 protein: CSYAPLYLADTDTQYF
J gene: TRBJ2-3
V gene: TRBV20-1
clone size: .
CDR3 length: 16
D gene: TRBD2

CDR3 DNA: TGTGCCAGCAGTGAACTAGCGTTCTTTCCGTTCTTC
CDR3 protein: CASSELAFFPFF
J gene: TRBJ2-1
V gene: TRBV6-1
clone size: few
CDR3 length: 12
D gene: .

CDR3 DNA: TGTGCCGCTAGACTGGGACAGGCTCCCGCCTACGAGCAGTACTTC
CDR3 protein: CAARLGQAPAYEQYF
J gene: TRBJ2-7
V gene: TRBV6-1
clone size: .
CDR3 length: 15
D gene: TRBD1

CDR3 DNA: TGTGCCAGCAGCCTGGTGCGGAATGGGAACACTGAAGCTTTCTTT
CDR3 protein: CASSLVRNGNTEAFF
J gene: TRBJ1-1
V gene: TRBV5-6
clone size: .
CDR3 length: 15
D gene: .

CDR3 DNA: TGCGCCAGCAGCTTTTTCGCGGGGGCCGCCAATGAGCAGTTCTTC
CDR3 protein: CASSFFAGAANEQFF
J gene: TRBJ2-1
V gene: TRBV5-1
clone size: many
CDR3 length: 15
D gene: .

CDR3 DNA: TGCGCCAGCAGCTTGGGGGTTTCGGGACAGGTTTCTGAGGAGCAGTACTTC
CDR3 protein: CASSLGVSGQVSEEQYF
J gene: TRBJ2-7
V gene: TRBV5-1
clone size: .
CDR3 length: 17
D gene: TRBD1

CDR3 DNA: TGTGCCAGCAGCCTCGGACGGGTTGCGCCCCAGCATTTT
CDR3 protein: CASSLGRVAPQHF
J gene: TRBJ1-5
V gene: TRBV12-3/TRBV12-4
clone size: many
CDR3 length: 13
D gene: .

CDR3 DNA: TGTGCCAGCAGCGTAGCGACAGGGGGGGCAATGGATACGCAGTATTTT
CDR3 protein: CASSVATGGAMDTQYF
J gene: TRBJ2-3
V gene: TRBV9
clone size: .
CDR3 length: 16
D gene: TRBD1

CDR3 DNA: TGCGCCAGCAGCCAAGAATCAGGGACGGTGAACACTGAAGCTTTCTTT
CDR3 protein: CASSQESGTVNTEAFF
J gene: TRBJ1-1
V gene: TRBV4-1
clone size: .
CDR3 length: 16
D gene: .

CDR3 DNA: TGTGCCAGCAGTCCCTACAGGGGGGGTAGCACAGATACGCAGTATTTT
CDR3 protein: CASSPYRGGSTDTQYF
J gene: TRBJ2-3
V gene: TRBV28
clone size: .
CDR3 length: 16
D gene: .

CDR3 DNA: TGCAGTGCTGAAGACCCGACCTTTGGGGTTTGGTATAGCAATCAGCCCCAGCATTTT
CDR3 protein: CSAEDPTFGVWYSNQPQHF
J gene: TRBJ1-5
V gene: TRBV20-1
clone size: few
CDR3 length: 19
D gene: .

CDR3 DNA: TGCGCCAGCAGCCAAAGTGGACAGGGGAATTCACCCCTCCACTTT
CDR3 protein: CASSQSGQGNSPLHF
J gene: TRBJ1-6
V gene: TRBV4-1
clone size: few
CDR3 length: 15
D gene: TRBD1

CDR3 DNA: TGTGCCAGCAGTTTACGGTTCCGAGATGGCTACACCTTC
CDR3 protein: CASSLRFRDGYTF
J gene: TRBJ1-2
V gene: TRBV27
clone size: .
CDR3 length: 13
D gene: .

CDR3 DNA: TGCGCCAGCAGCTTGGGGGACAGGTATAATTCACCCCTCCACTTT
CDR3 protein: CASSLGDRYNSPLHF
J gene: TRBJ1-6
V gene: TRBV5-1
clone size: few
CDR3 length: 15
D gene: TRBD1

CDR3 DNA: TGTGCCAGCAGCTTGCCAGGGGTACAGGGAGATACGCAGTATTTT
CDR3 protein: CASSLPGVQGDTQYF
J gene: TRBJ2-3
V gene: TRBV7-9
clone size: few
CDR3 length: 15
D gene: .

CDR3 DNA: TGTGCCAGCATCAGACAGGGGCAGGGGACAGATACGCAGTATTTT
CDR3 protein: CASIRQGQGTDTQYF
J gene: TRBJ2-3
V gene: TRBV2
clone size: few
CDR3 length: 15
D gene: TRBD1

CDR3 DNA: TGTGCCAGCAGCTTGGAGGAGCGACAGAGAAGGAACACTGAAGCTTTCTTT
CDR3 protein: CASSLEERQRRNTEAFF
J gene: TRBJ1-1
V gene: TRBV5-6
clone size: few
CDR3 length: 17
D gene: .